This T cell receptor beta chain is from a study of blood T cell repertoires in COVID-19. Whole-study context: Samples representing acute and convalescent COVID-19 were sourced from the United States, Italy and Spain. Sources were T cells, B-cell-depleted T cells, or PBMCs; the material itself was cDNA or gDNA.

The V and J ends lost 4 bases and 8 bases, in that order; junction bases with no gene match: 16. The CDR3 is made up of 17 amino acids. From germline, CDR1 is SGHRS and CDR2 YFSETQ. Original analysis: Amplification of reference gene primers was used by the study to estimate nucleated cell counts. Some clones are missing from TCRdb's copy, which holds only in-frame ones; the method was immunoSEQ multiplex PCR. That table supplies the V and J calls and clone size; D and trimming were determined from the DNA. The sample contains 100,000 to 150,000 clones, 84% of which appear only once. This TCR derives from a woman aged 25 to 45 who had recovered from COVID-19. The rearrangement uses TRBV5-1 and TRBJ1-4; 8 nucleotides match TRBD1. Material for sequencing was peripheral blood. The chain's CDR3 is CASSRSGGEDGREKLFF. The DNA for the CDR3 is TGCGCCAGCAGCCGGTCAGGGGGCGAAGATGGAAGGGAAAAACTGTTTTTT.